The present T cell receptor (beta chain) was sequenced within a study of cytomegalovirus exposure and HLA in healthy donors. Study findings and constraints: Reported findings show TCR beta sequences accurately forecast HLA-A and HLA-B alleles in most subjects. HLA allele associations emerged for roughly 16,000 TCR beta sequences in a later analysis, at 0.05 false discovery rate. Analysis was carried out at a later point, and it linked a missense DCLRE1C variant to TCR beta V- and J-gene trimming. The study had only CMV serostatus as immune exposure information.

As to this clone: The target antigen is unknown.

Researchers ran the PCR with 60 Vbeta and 13 Jbeta primers. Repertoires were generated with immunoSEQ multiplex PCR, while TCRdb's copy carries only in-frame clones and drops some. Of 55,000 to 85,000 clones listed, around 72% were seen once; the top ten hold 9% to 13%. This CDR3 region has 15 residues. Germline CDR1 and CDR2: SNHLY and FYNNEI. J was trimmed by 6 bases and V by 5 bases; bases with no gene match: 7. Sequencing input: PBMCs. The sequence was collected from a woman between 40 and 50 years old in good health and CMV-seropositive. J is TRBJ1-6 and V is TRBV2; 7 bases map to TRBD1. The CDR3 is CASSLDRVSNSPLHF. CDR3 nucleotide sequence: TGTGCCAGCAGTCTCGACAGGGTGTCTAATTCACCCCTCCACTTT.